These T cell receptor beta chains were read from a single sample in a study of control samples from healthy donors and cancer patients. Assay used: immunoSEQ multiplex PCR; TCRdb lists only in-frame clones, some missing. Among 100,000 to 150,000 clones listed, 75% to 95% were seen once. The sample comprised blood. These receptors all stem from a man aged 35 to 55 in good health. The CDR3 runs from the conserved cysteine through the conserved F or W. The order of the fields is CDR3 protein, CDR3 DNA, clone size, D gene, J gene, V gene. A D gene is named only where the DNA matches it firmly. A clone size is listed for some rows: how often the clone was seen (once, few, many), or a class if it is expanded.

CASSLGQRSEEEQYF | TGTGCTAGCAGCTTAGGACAGCGAAGTGAGGAGGAGCAGTACTTC | NA | NA | TRBJ2-7 | TRBV7-7
CASSLAGDWNYGYTF | TGTGCCAGCAGCCTCGCCGGGGACTGGAACTATGGCTACACCTTC | NA | NA | TRBJ1-2 | TRBV5-4
CASSLRGTSTNEQFF | TGTGCCAGCAGCTTAAGGGGGACCTCCACCAATGAGCAGTTCTTC | NA | NA | TRBJ2-1 | TRBV11-3
CASRHKSGGASYNEQFF | TGTGCCAGTAGACACAAAAGCGGGGGGGCTTCCTACAATGAGCAGTTCTTC | NA | TRBD2 | TRBJ2-1 | TRBV19
CASSFWGVGTEAFF | TGTGCCAGCAGTTTCTGGGGGGTAGGGACTGAAGCTTTCTTT | NA | NA | TRBJ1-1 | TRBV28
CASSRVLGDEKLFF | TGTGCCAGCAGCAGGGTGCTGGGGGATGAAAAACTGTTTTTT | NA | NA | TRBJ1-4 | TRBV3-1/TRBV3-2
CATSQRTGYNYGYTF | TGTGCCACCTCCCAAAGGACAGGGTATAACTATGGCTACACCTTC | NA | TRBD1 | TRBJ1-2 | TRBV5-4
CASSLLFTGELFF | TGTGCCAGCAGCCTACTCTTCACCGGGGAGCTGTTTTTT | NA | NA | TRBJ2-2 | TRBV14
CASSLNIEQPNEKLFF | TGTGCCAGCAGCTTAAACATTGAACAGCCTAATGAAAAACTGTTTTTT | NA | NA | TRBJ1-4 | TRBV7-6
CASSEQEDQPQHF | TGTGCCAGCAGTGAACAAGAGGATCAGCCCCAGCATTTT | NA | NA | TRBJ1-5 | TRBV2
CASNRGRINEKLFF | TGTGCCAGCAATAGAGGGCGGATCAATGAAAAACTGTTTTTT | NA | NA | TRBJ1-4 | TRBV2
CASSPRLNTGELFF | TGTGCCAGCAGCCCCCGCCTGAACACCGGGGAGCTGTTTTTT | NA | NA | TRBJ2-2 | TRBV2
CASSLAGQGAFKETEAFF | TGCGCCAGCAGCTTGGCCGGGCAGGGGGCTTTTAAGGAAACTGAAGCTTTCTTT | NA | TRBD1 | TRBJ1-1 | TRBV5-1
CASSERGQVTDTQYF | TGTGCCAGCAGTGAAAGGGGACAGGTAACAGATACGCAGTATTTT | NA | TRBD1 | TRBJ2-3 | TRBV6-1
CASSEAGIGGETQYF | TGTGCCAGCAGTGAAGCCGGGATCGGCGGCGAGACCCAGTACTTC | NA | NA | TRBJ2-5 | TRBV2
CASSPARGGPYEQYF | TGCGCCAGCAGCCCTGCTAGGGGGGGGCCTTACGAGCAGTACTTC | NA | NA | TRBJ2-7 | TRBV5-1
CASSLAGDNEKLFF | TGTGCCAGCAGCTTAGCGGGGGATAATGAAAAACTGTTTTTT | NA | NA | TRBJ1-4 | TRBV7-8
CASSPLAGGLGEQYF | TGTGCCAGCAGTCCCCTAGCGGGGGGGCTGGGAGAGCAGTACTTC | NA | TRBD2 | TRBJ2-7 | TRBV2
CASETGTGVAGANVLTF | TGTGCCAGCGAGACCGGGACAGGGGTTGCTGGGGCCAACGTCCTGACTTTC | NA | TRBD1 | TRBJ2-6 | TRBV5-5
CASSESMDRGPQHF | TGTGCCAGCAGTGAATCGATGGACAGGGGGCCCCAGCATTTT | once | TRBD1 | TRBJ1-5 | TRBV6-1
CASSEAKTSQETQYF | TGTGCCAGCAGTGAAGCGAAGACCTCCCAAGAGACCCAGTACTTC | NA | NA | TRBJ2-5 | TRBV6-1
CASSLSAPPRGYTF | TGTGCCAGCAGTCTGAGCGCACCTCCCCGAGGCTACACCTTC | NA | NA | TRBJ1-2 | TRBV6-5
CASSLDIGILLTF | TGTGCCAGCAGCTTAGATATTGGGATTTTGCTCACCTTC | NA | NA | TRBJ1-2 | TRBV11-2
CASSLRTTAFF | TGTGCCAGCAGTTTAAGGACCACGGCTTTCTTT | few | NA | TRBJ1-1 | TRBV12-3/TRBV12-4
CASSLDTANNEKLFF | TGCGCCAGCAGCTTGGATACAGCTAATAATGAAAAACTGTTTTTT | NA | NA | TRBJ1-4 | TRBV5-1
CASSLDRGRAYGYTF | TGCGCCAGCAGCTTGGACAGGGGGCGCGCCTATGGCTACACCTTC | NA | TRBD1 | TRBJ1-2 | TRBV5-1
CASRREEATQYF | TGTGCCTCCAGGAGGGAGGAGGCGACCCAGTACTTC | NA | NA | TRBJ2-5 | TRBV2
CASAGSRNTGELFF | TGTGCCAGCGCGGGGTCCCGCAACACCGGGGAGCTGTTTTTT | NA | NA | TRBJ2-2 | TRBV6-6
CASSVAGTDTYEQYF | TGTGCCAGCAGCGTAGCGGGGACCGACACCTACGAGCAGTACTTC | NA | NA | TRBJ2-7 | TRBV9
CASSPFPGAIDEQYF | TGTGCCAGCAGCCCCTTTCCGGGGGCAATCGACGAGCAGTACTTC | NA | NA | TRBJ2-7 | TRBV3-1/TRBV3-2
CASSNRQGNGYTF | TGTGCCAGCAGCAATCGACAGGGGAATGGCTACACCTTC | NA | TRBD1 | TRBJ1-2 | TRBV12-3/TRBV12-4
CASSPGLPSYGYTF | TGTGCCAGCAGCCCCGGTTTACCCTCCTATGGCTACACCTTC | NA | NA | TRBJ1-2 | TRBV14
CASSPGTAGNTIYF | TGTGCCAGCAGCCCCGGGACGGCGGGAAACACCATATATTTT | NA | NA | TRBJ1-3 | TRBV9
CAGGGNTIYF | TGTGCAGGAGGGGGAAACACCATATATTTT | NA | NA | TRBJ1-3 | TRBV30
CASRRKDLTDTQYF | TGTGCCAGCAGACGCAAGGACCTCACAGATACGCAGTATTTT | NA | NA | TRBJ2-3 | TRBV3-1/TRBV3-2
CASSLQPTSNTEAFF | TGTGCCAGCAGCTTGCAGCCCACATCGAACACTGAAGCTTTCTTT | NA | NA | TRBJ1-1 | TRBV7-3
CASSARGSDTQYF | TGCGCCAGCAGTGCGAGGGGGTCAGATACGCAGTATTTT | NA | NA | TRBJ2-3 | TRBV10-1
CASRRMRGQETQYF | TGTGCCAGCAGACGGATGCGGGGGCAAGAGACCCAGTACTTC | NA | TRBD2 | TRBJ2-5 | TRBV6-5
CAITRDPSEGYTF | TGTGCCATCACCCGCGACCCTTCCGAGGGCTACACCTTC | NA | NA | TRBJ1-2 | TRBV10-3
CASSSTGGAYNEQFF | TGTGCCAGCAGTTCCACAGGGGGCGCCTACAATGAGCAGTTCTTC | NA | TRBD1 | TRBJ2-1 | TRBV7-3
CASSEVGQGAGYTF | TGTGCCAGCAGTGAAGTTGGGCAGGGAGCTGGCTACACCTTC | NA | NA | TRBJ1-2 | TRBV2
CASSVGSSGYEQYF | TGTGCCAGCAGCGTCGGGTCTAGTGGCTACGAGCAGTACTTC | NA | NA | TRBJ2-7 | TRBV9
CASQDSSSYNEQFF | TGCGCCAGCCAGGACAGCAGCTCCTACAATGAGCAGTTCTTC | once | NA | TRBJ2-1 | TRBV5-1
CSVRTLAGNTGELFF | TGCAGCGTTCGGACCTTAGCGGGGAACACCGGGGAGCTGTTTTTT | NA | TRBD2 | TRBJ2-2 | TRBV29-1
CASSHGNTGELFF | TGTGCCAGCAGCCACGGTAACACCGGGGAGCTGTTTTTT | NA | NA | TRBJ2-2 | TRBV11-3
CASSLALGRDTQYF | TGTGCCAGCAGCTTAGCCCTTGGGAGAGATACGCAGTATTTT | NA | NA | TRBJ2-3 | TRBV11-2
CASTRTGNRGETQYF | TGTGCCAGCACCAGGACAGGAAACAGGGGGGAGACCCAGTACTTC | NA | TRBD1 | TRBJ2-5 | TRBV2
CAWSRTRRQGHEQYF | TGTGCCTGGAGTCGAACTCGGCGGCAGGGACACGAGCAGTACTTC | NA | NA | TRBJ2-7 | TRBV30
CATSDQGSHQPQHF | TGTGCCACCAGCGACCAGGGATCCCATCAGCCCCAGCATTTT | NA | NA | TRBJ1-5 | TRBV24-1
CASKPPRLAYEQYF | TGTGCCAGCAAACCTCCAAGACTAGCCTACGAGCAGTACTTC | NA | NA | TRBJ2-7 | TRBV27
CASSPLGRNTGELFF | TGTGCCAGCAGCCCTCTAGGCCGGAACACCGGGGAGCTGTTTTTT | NA | NA | TRBJ2-2 | TRBV5-8
CASRLPGRGEKLFF | TGTGCCAGCAGGCTGCCGGGACGGGGAGAAAAACTGTTTTTT | NA | NA | TRBJ1-4 | TRBV6-5
CASSPGLADSYEQYF | TGCGCCAGCAGCCCGGGACTAGCGGACTCCTACGAGCAGTACTTC | once | TRBD2 | TRBJ2-7 | TRBV4-1
CAWSVLGGATEAFF | TGTGCCTGGAGTGTACTGGGGGGCGCAACTGAAGCTTTCTTT | NA | NA | TRBJ1-1 | TRBV30
CSATYGYTF | TGCAGTGCTACCTATGGCTACACCTTC | NA | NA | TRBJ1-2 | TRBV20-1
CASSDFVGGTQYF | TGCGCCAGCAGTGACTTCGTGGGGGGTACGCAGTATTTT | NA | NA | TRBJ2-3 | TRBV10-1
CASSLVEYEQYF | TGCGCCAGCAGCCTAGTGGAATACGAGCAGTACTTC | NA | NA | TRBJ2-7 | TRBV5-1
CASSIETGQGNTEAFF | TGTGCCAGTAGCATAGAAACGGGACAGGGGAACACTGAAGCTTTCTTT | NA | TRBD1 | TRBJ1-1 | TRBV19
CASSSGQGGYGSSYEQYF | TGCGCCAGCAGCTCGGGACAGGGAGGTTATGGGAGCTCCTACGAGCAGTACTTC | few | TRBD1 | TRBJ2-7 | TRBV5-1